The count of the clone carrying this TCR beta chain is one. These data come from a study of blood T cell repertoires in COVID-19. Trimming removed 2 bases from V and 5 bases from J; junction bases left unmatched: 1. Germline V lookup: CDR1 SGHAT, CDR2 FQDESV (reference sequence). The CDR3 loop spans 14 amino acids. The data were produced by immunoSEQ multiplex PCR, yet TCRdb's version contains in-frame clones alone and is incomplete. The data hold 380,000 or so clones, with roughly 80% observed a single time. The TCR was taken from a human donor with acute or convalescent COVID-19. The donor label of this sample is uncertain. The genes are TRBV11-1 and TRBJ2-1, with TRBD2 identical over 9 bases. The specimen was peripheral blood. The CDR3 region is CASSLLAGNNEQFF. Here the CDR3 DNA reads TGTGCCAGCAGCTTACTAGCGGGAAACAATGAGCAGTTCTTC.